One sample yielded the 27 T cell receptor beta chains listed below, sequenced in a study of cytomegalovirus exposure and HLA in healthy donors. Amplification used 60 Vbeta primers and 13 Jbeta primers. Profiling relied on immunoSEQ multiplex PCR, and the TCRdb table lists in-frame clones only, not all of them. The sample holds a few hundred thousand clones, 80% seen once. Sequencing was carried out using PBMCs. The receptors originated from a girl aged 2-10 years in good health and CMV-seronegative.

This clone was seen once. This chain joins TRBV4-2 and TRBJ2-7, with D perhaps matching TRBD2 (5 bases). CDR3 length equals 15 residues. V lost 0 bases and J 4 bases, leaving 13 bases between the germline ends. The germline V gene has CDR1 LGHNA and CDR2 YNFKEQ. CDR3 in DNA: TGTGCCAGCAGCCAAGACCCGTACACTAGTTACGAGCAGTACTTC. As protein: CASSQDPYTSYEQYF.

The chain recombines TRBV6-5 with TRBJ2-5; 7 bases match TRBD1. V shed 2 bases and J 2 bases; nucleotides not matched to a gene: 2. The CDR3 consists of 14 residues. The germline CDR1 and CDR2 sequences are MNHEY and SVGAGI. This CDR3 reads CASSYGTEQETQYF. Here the CDR3 DNA reads TGTGCCAGCAGTTACGGGACAGAACAAGAGACCCAGTACTTC.

The chain is built from TRBV7-9 and TRBJ2-7; tentative D call: TRBD1 (6 bases). The CDR3 extends over 17 amino acids. Germline loops: CDR1 SEHNR, CDR2 FQNEAQ (reference sequence). Between the trimmed V and J ends, which lost 4 bases and 6 bases, there was a span of 25 bases. The CDR3 sequence is CASSSPNYGQGLGEQYF. DNA for the CDR3: TGTGCCAGCAGCTCACCCAATTATGGGCAGGGGCTCGGCGAGCAGTACTTC.

This clone appeared once. The chain recombines TRBV6-5 with TRBJ2-1; 8 bases are shared with TRBD1. V was pared by 3 bases and J by 9 bases, with 7 bases of the junction left unmatched. CDR1 MNHEY and CDR2 SVGAGI come from the germline V gene. The length of the CDR3 is 14 residues. CDR3 protein: CASSYQGAHSEQFF. DNA of the CDR3: TGTGCCAGCAGTTATCAGGGGGCCCACAGTGAGCAGTTCTTC.

The CDR3 loop is CASSLMPPLAGNTGELFF. In DNA form, the CDR3 reads TGCGCCAGCAGCCTGATGCCCCCACTAGCGGGTAACACCGGGGAGCTGTTTTTT. The chain is built from TRBV4-1 and TRBJ2-2, with 9 bases matching TRBD2. This CDR3 has 18 residues. The V and J ends lost 4 bases and 2 bases, in that order; junction bases with no gene match: 11. The germline V gene has CDR1 MGHRA and CDR2 YSYEKL.

The chain uses TRBV2 and TRBJ1-2; a weak D match, TRBD1 (5 bases). Germline V gene sequence: CDR1 SNHLY, CDR2 FYNNEI. Trimming shortened V by 0 bases and J by 4 bases, and 9 bases separated the two germline ends. The CDR3 totals 14 residues. CDR3 sequence (DNA): TGTGCCAGCAGTGAAGCAGGGGTTGGCTATGGCTACACCTTC. Translated, it gives CASSEAGVGYGYTF. Full variable domain (missing parts from reference TRBV2 and TRBJ1-2): EPEVTQTPSHQVTQMGQEVILRCVPISNHLYFYWYRQILGQKVEFLVSFYNNEISEKSEIFDDQFSVERPDGSNFTLKIRSTKLEDSAMYFCASSEAGVGYGYTFGSGTRLTVV.

The J gene is TRBJ1-6, the V gene TRBV5-6; TRBD1 might be the D (6 bases). Germline CDR1 and CDR2: SGHDT and YYEEEE. Deletions cut 4 bases from V and 6 bases from J, with 17 bases between. CDR3 length: 16 residues. CDR3 bases: TGTGCCAGCAGCGCGGCGGGGGCTTCTTCTAATTCACCCCTCCACTTT. This sequence encodes CASSAAGASSNSPLHF.

This clone was detected only a few times. The rearrangement uses TRBV30 and TRBJ1-1; TRBD1 agrees at 7 bases. The CDR3 covers 14 residues. Trimming took 3 bases from V and 1 from J; bases not matched to a gene: 5. CDR1 GTSNPN and CDR2 SVGIG come from the germline V gene (reference sequence). Written as DNA, the CDR3 is TGTGCCTGGAGACGGGGGACAGCGAACACTGAAGCTTTCTTT. It is translated as CAWRRGTANTEAFF.

This rearrangement joins TRBV4-1 to TRBJ2-1, with 12 nucleotides matching TRBD2. V was pared by 0 bases and J by 5 bases, with 8 bases of the junction left unmatched. CDR3 length equals 18 residues. The germline V gene encodes CDR1 MGHRA and CDR2 YSYEKL. The CDR3 here is CASSQEAASGGENNEQFF. As DNA, the CDR3 is TGCGCCAGCAGCCAAGAGGCGGCTAGCGGGGGGGAAAACAATGAGCAGTTCTTC.

The V call is TRBV7-2, the J call TRBJ2-3; no firm D call. The germline V gene has CDR1 SGHTA and CDR2 FQGNSA. Trimming stripped 5 bases from V and 5 bases from J, with 14 bases between. This CDR3 has 14 residues. CDR3 region: CASSAAWAQDTQYF. The CDR3 DNA reads as TGTGCCAGCAGCGCTGCCTGGGCCCAAGATACGCAGTATTTT.

Only one count was recorded for this clone. The V call is TRBV29-1, the J call TRBJ2-3, with 11 bases identical to TRBD2. CDR1 SQVTM and CDR2 ANQGSEA come from the germline V gene. The CDR3 is 17 residues long. Germline trimming cut 7 bases from V and 4 bases from J; bases unmatched to any gene: 16. CDR3 DNA sequence: TGCAGCGCCGAAGGTGCCTTGACTAGCGGGATATCAGATACGCAGTATTTT. This gives the protein CSAEGALTSGISDTQYF.

The chain couples TRBV5-1 to TRBJ2-2, with 9 bases fitting TRBD1. The CDR3 totals 16 residues. The ends lost 3 bases at V and 3 bases at J; junction bases unmatched: 6. From germline, CDR1 is SGHRS and CDR2 YFSETQ. The CDR3 is CASSSRTGVDTGELFF. DNA for the CDR3: TGCGCCAGCAGCTCACGGACAGGGGTAGACACCGGGGAGCTGTTTTTT.

This chain links TRBV5-7 with TRBJ2-6; no clear D gene. Being an ORF, TRBV5-7 has a function that is uncertain. The CDR3 consists of 17 residues. Trimming pared 1 base from V and 4 bases from J, leaving 15 bases between. This CDR3 reads CASSLPKCAYGANVLTF. The CDR3 bases are TGTGCCAGCAGCTTGCCAAAATGCGCGTACGGGGCCAACGTCCTGACTTTC.

This chain joins TRBV11-1 and TRBJ2-3, with a weak D call TRBD1 (6 bases). V was trimmed by 3 bases and J by 2 bases, leaving 15 bases between them. The CDR3 runs 16 residues. Germline CDR1 reads SGHAT; CDR2 reads FQDESV (reference sequence). The DNA for the CDR3 is TGTGCCAGCAGCTTGAACCGGGACACACTCACAGATACGCAGTATTTT. As protein: CASSLNRDTLTDTQYF.

This clone was seen more than once but under ten times. The rearrangement uses TRBV28 and TRBJ2-7; 11 bases map to TRBD2. Unmatched junction bases numbered 20, after V lost 3 bases and J lost 4 bases. The CDR3 loop spans 20 amino acids. Germline CDR1 and CDR2: MDHEN and SYDVKM. In nucleotides, the CDR3 is TGTGCCAGCAGTTTGTGGTCTTTTGGCGTGGCGGGACTAGCGGTTTACGAGCAGTACTTC. Its translation: CASSLWSFGVAGLAVYEQYF.

The chain links TRBV6-6 to TRBJ2-5; D possibly corresponds to TRBD1 (5 bases). Trimming removed 5 bases at V and 5 bases at J, with 15 bases between. Germline V CDR1 and CDR2: MNHNY, SVGAGI (reference sequence). The CDR3 totals 14 residues. In nucleotides, the CDR3 is TGTGCCAGCAGTGCGATTCAACAGGCGGAGACCCAGTACTTC. The encoded protein is CASSAIQQAETQYF.

This clone has a handful of counts. V and J are TRBV6-1 and TRBJ2-7; 11 positions match TRBD2. CDR1 and CDR2 from the germline V gene are MNHNS and SASEGT. The V and J ends lost 6 bases and 5 bases, in that order; junction bases with no gene match: 6. The length of the CDR3 is 14 residues. In nucleotides, the CDR3 is TGTGCCAGCAGAGGTAGCGGGGGGGCGGACGAGCAGTACTTC. Translation: CASRGSGGADEQYF.

The V call is TRBV5-4, the J call TRBJ2-1; 10 bases match TRBD2. V lost 6 bases, J lost 6 bases, and 9 bases stayed unmatched. CDR1 is SGHNT and CDR2 is YYREEE in the germline V gene (reference sequence). The CDR3 is made up of 15 amino acids. The CDR3 coding sequence is TGTGCCAGCACCCAAATAGCGGGGGGCCCCAATGAGCAGTTCTTC. This translates into CASTQIAGGPNEQFF.

The chain links TRBV4-1 to TRBJ2-1; 9 bases align to TRBD2. After removal of 2 bases from V and 7 bases from J, the junction contained 9 bases not matched to a gene. Germline assignment: CDR1 MGHRA and CDR2 YSYEKL. The CDR3 extends over 16 amino acids. CDR3 loop: CASSQRTSAKQNEQFF. CDR3 nucleotide sequence: TGCGCCAGCAGCCAAAGGACTAGCGCGAAACAGAATGAGCAGTTCTTC.

This chain uses TRBV6-1 with TRBJ2-4; D is possibly TRBD1 (5 bases). The CDR3 is 18 amino acids. Trimming shortened V by 3 bases and J by 1 base, and 19 bases separated the two germline ends. Germline V gene data show CDR1 as MNHNS and CDR2 as SASEGT. The CDR3 DNA reads TGTGCCAGCAGTGAGTTTAGGGGCAGTCGACTGGCCAAAAACATTCAGTACTTC. It encodes CASSEFRGSRLAKNIQYF.

The rearrangement joins TRBV7-6 to TRBJ1-1; 10 nucleotides line up with TRBD1. V lost 7 bases and J lost 0; bases outside the gene matches: 5. The germline V gene encodes CDR1 SGHVS and CDR2 FNYEAQ. This CDR3 contains 15 residues. DNA of the CDR3: TGTGCCAGCACAGGGACAGGGGACCTGAACACTGAAGCTTTCTTT. Its protein product is CASTGTGDLNTEAFF. Together with reference TRBV7-6 and TRBJ1-1, the CDR3 gives the full variable domain: GAGVSQSPRYKVTKRGQDVALRCDPISGHVSLYWYRQALGQGPEFLTYFNYEAQQDKSGLPNDRFSAERPEGSISTLTIQRTEQRDSAMYRCASTGTGDLNTEAFFGQGTRLTVV.

This chain connects TRBV5-4 to TRBJ1-4; 7 bases agree with TRBD1. The CDR3 length is 16 residues. The V gene end was trimmed by 5 bases and the J gene end by 0 bases; junction bases not matched to a gene: 7. Germline V gives CDR1 SGHNT, CDR2 YYREEE (reference sequence). The CDR3 bases are TGTGCCAGCAGTACCCCAGGGGGAGCAACTAATGAAAAACTGTTTTTT. This encodes CASSTPGGATNEKLFF.

V and J are TRBV29-1 and TRBJ2-1; tentative D call: TRBD1 (5 bases). Germline V gene sequence: CDR1 SQVTM, CDR2 ANQGSEA. Trimming pared 4 bases from V and 2 bases from J, leaving 15 bases between. The CDR3 consists of 15 residues. The CDR3 nucleotides are TGCAGCGTTGTCTCGGTGGGGCAAGCCTACAATGAGCAGTTCTTC. Its translation is CSVVSVGQAYNEQFF.

This chain connects TRBV30 to TRBJ1-4; D gene uncertain. This CDR3 spans 15 amino acids. V lost 5 bases and J 0 bases, leaving 13 bases between the germline ends. CDR1 is GTSNPN, CDR2 SVGIG, per germline (reference sequence). The DNA for the CDR3 is TGTGCCTGGGCACGTCGAGGTTCAACTAATGAAAAACTGTTTTTT. This translates into CAWARRGSTNEKLFF.

The chain couples TRBV28 to TRBJ2-3, with D unclear. Per germline, CDR1 MDHEN and CDR2 SYDVKM. Trimming shortened V by 3 bases and J by 2 bases, and 9 bases separated the two germline ends. CDR3 length equals 14 residues. CDR3 in DNA: TGTGCCAGCAGTTTCAACAGCAACACAGATACGCAGTATTTT. This codes for CASSFNSNTDTQYF.

The rearrangement uses TRBV20-1 and TRBJ1-2, with D unresolved. The germline gives CDR1 DFQATT, CDR2 SNEGSKA (reference sequence). This CDR3 contains 9 residues. V lost 6 bases to trimming and J lost 7 bases, with 6 bases between them. CDR3 bases: TGCAGTGCCCTTTTTGGCTACACCTTC. This codes for CSALFGYTF.

This clone was seen a few times. The chain carries TRBV15 and TRBJ1-1; D perhaps matches TRBD1 (5 bases). V was shortened by 1 base and J by 4 bases, with 10 bases between the two germline ends. The CDR3 is 14 amino acids. CDR1 LNHNV and CDR2 YYDKDF come from the germline V gene (reference sequence). The CDR3 loop is CATSRGGRATEAFF. CDR3 in DNA: TGTGCCACCAGCAGAGGAGGCAGGGCCACTGAAGCTTTCTTT. The whole variable domain, remainder taken from reference TRBV15 and TRBJ1-1, is DAMVIQNPRYQVTQFGKPVTLSCSQTLNHNVMYWYQQKSSQAPKLLFHYYDKDFNNEADTPDNFQSRRPNTSFCFLDIRSPGLGDTAMYLCATSRGGRATEAFFGQGTRLTVV.